These 25 T cell receptor beta chains were all obtained from the same sample, sequenced in a study of blood T cell repertoires in COVID-19. Clones were sequenced by immunoSEQ multiplex PCR, and TCRdb holds only the in-frame ones, with some missing. Among some 120,000 clones listed, 74% were seen once. Sequencing used peripheral blood. These receptors came from a man in his 60s with acute or convalescent COVID-19.

A few counts support this clone. The chain links TRBV7-9 to TRBJ1-1; 9 bases align to TRBD1. This CDR3 has 14 amino acids. Germline V lookup: CDR1 SEHNR, CDR2 FQNEAQ (reference sequence). V was clipped by 4 bases and J by 6 bases; unmatched bases: 6. The chain's CDR3 is CASSSLQGAAEAFF. Here the CDR3 DNA reads TGTGCCAGCAGCTCCTTACAGGGGGCGGCTGAAGCTTTCTTT.

CDR3 sequence (DNA): TGTGCCAGCAGCCTCACATACGCGGGGACTGAAGCTTTCTTT. Translated: CASSLTYAGTEAFF. The chain couples TRBV7-2 to TRBJ1-1; the D is unclear. CDR1 is SGHTA and CDR2 is FQGNSA in the germline V gene. Trimming removed 5 bases from V and 5 bases from J, with 15 bases in between. The CDR3 contains 14 residues.

The rearrangement joins TRBV12-3 or TRBV12-4 to TRBJ1-2; 8 bases are shared with TRBD1. Germline trimming cut 1 base from V and 5 bases from J; bases unmatched to any gene: 0. The CDR3 covers 13 residues. CDR3 nucleotide sequence: TGTGCCAGCAGTTTAGGACAGGGGTATGGCTACACCTTC. Its translation is CASSLGQGYGYTF.

The chain uses TRBV30 and TRBJ1-5; D is uncertain. The ends were cut back, 1 base at V and 1 base at J, with 8 bases in the middle. The germline gives CDR1 GTSNPN, CDR2 SVGIG (reference sequence). This CDR3 comprises 14 residues. For the CDR3, the DNA is TGTGCCTGGAGTGAAGTAACAAGCAATCAGCCCCAGCATTTT. Translating it yields CAWSEVTSNQPQHF.

The chain employs TRBV14 and TRBJ1-1, with D possibly being TRBD1 (5 bases). V was shortened by 0 bases and J by 3 bases, with 11 bases between the two germline ends. This CDR3 contains 15 residues. Germline lookup yields CDR1 SGHDN and CDR2 FVKESK. CDR3 coding DNA: TGTGCCAGCAGCCAAGATATCGGGGGGGACACTGAAGCTTTCTTT. It translates to CASSQDIGGDTEAFF.

The chain links TRBV2 to TRBJ1-2, with 10 bases aligning to TRBD1. CDR3 length: 12 residues. Germline CDR1 and CDR2: SNHLY and FYNNEI. V trimming: 9 bases; J trimming: 7 bases; junction bases outside the gene matches: 5. CDR3 coding DNA: TGTGCCAGTTATAGACAGGGGGCTGGCTACACCTTC. This gives the protein CASYRQGAGYTF.

The chain is built from TRBV28 and TRBJ2-7, with TRBD2 identical over 7 bases. The CDR3 totals 15 residues. CDR1 is MDHEN, CDR2 SYDVKM, per germline. Trimming at V came to 2 bases and at J to 4 bases, leaving 8 bases not matched to a gene. The CDR3 loop is CASSLAGERWYEQYF. The CDR3 DNA reads as TGTGCCAGCAGTTTAGCGGGAGAACGGTGGTACGAGCAGTACTTC.

The rearrangement uses TRBV7-3 and TRBJ2-3; D is undetermined. V was shortened by 1 base and J by 0 bases, with 5 bases between the two germline ends. The CDR3 extends over 14 amino acids. The germline gives CDR1 SGHTA, CDR2 FQGTGA. The CDR3 loop is CASSLIASTDTQYF. The DNA of the CDR3 is TGTGCCAGCAGCTTAATAGCTAGCACAGATACGCAGTATTTT.

The chain links TRBV30 to TRBJ1-1; TRBD1 aligns across 8 bases. V dropped 0 bases and J dropped 1; count of bases not matched to a gene: 10. CDR3 length: 17 amino acids. CDR1 and CDR2 from the germline V gene are GTSNPN and SVGIG (reference sequence). The chain's CDR3 is CAWSVPPWTGRNTEAFF. In DNA, the CDR3 is TGTGCCTGGAGTGTACCCCCCTGGACAGGGAGGAACACTGAAGCTTTCTTT.

This CDR3 is CATSGGTAQDGEKLFF. The CDR3 DNA reads TGTGCCACCAGTGGCGGGACAGCCCAGGATGGAGAAAAACTGTTTTTT. The chain links TRBV24-1 to TRBJ1-4; 7 bases line up with TRBD1. CDR1 is KGHDR and CDR2 is SFDVKD in the germline V gene. This CDR3 contains 16 residues. V lost 5 bases to trimming and J lost 8 bases; unmatched junction nucleotides: 13.

This clone has more than one count but fewer than ten. This rearrangement joins TRBV28 to TRBJ1-1, with 7 bases matching TRBD1. This CDR3 contains 13 residues. V trimming: 6 bases; J trimming: 5 bases; junction bases outside the gene matches: 6. CDR1 and CDR2 from the germline V gene are MDHEN and SYDVKM. The CDR3 loop is CASRSRGLTEAFF. Written as DNA, the CDR3 is TGTGCCAGCAGATCTAGGGGGCTGACTGAAGCTTTCTTT. The full variable domain, in which reference TRBV28 and TRBJ1-1 provide the parts outside the CDR3, is DVKVTQSSRYLVKRTGEKVFLECVQDMDHENMFWYRQDPGLGLRLIYFSYDVKMKEKGDIPEGYSVSREKKERFSLILESASTNQTSMYLCASRSRGLTEAFFGQGTRLTVV.

The table lists this clone with a few counts. CDR3 in amino acids: CASKWGQEAYEQYF. In DNA form, the CDR3 reads TGCGCCAGCAAATGGGGACAGGAGGCCTACGAGCAGTACTTC. The V and J genes are TRBV10-2 and TRBJ2-7, with 8 bases aligning to TRBD1. There are 14 residues in the CDR3. Germline values: CDR1 WSHSY, CDR2 SAAADI. Trimming cost V 7 bases and J 2 bases; bases outside gene matches: 7.

The rearrangement links TRBV28 to TRBJ1-2, with 8 bases that match TRBD1. Germline-derived CDR1 and CDR2 are MDHEN and SYDVKM. With V trimmed by 2 bases and J by 7 bases, 15 bases remained unmatched. This CDR3 has 17 amino acids. The CDR3 nucleotides read TGTGCCAGCAGTTTAACGGCAGGGGGCAAACCCGGGCGTGGCTACACCTTC. As protein: CASSLTAGGKPGRGYTF.

The V and J genes are TRBV24-1 and TRBJ2-1; unclear D gene. Germline CDR1 reads KGHDR; CDR2 reads SFDVKD. The CDR3 totals 12 residues. V lost 5 bases, J lost 10 bases, and 11 bases lay in between. The chain's CDR3 is CATSATNLEQFF. The CDR3, as DNA: TGTGCCACCAGTGCAACTAACTTGGAGCAGTTCTTC.

The chain links TRBV11-2 to TRBJ2-7, with TRBD2 identical over 8 bases. V lost 5 bases and J lost 4; bases outside the gene matches: 10. CDR3 length equals 15 residues. Looked up from germline, CDR1 is SGHAT and CDR2 is FQNNGV. This CDR3 is CASSGAGTRVYEQYF. CDR3 DNA: TGTGCCAGCAGCGGTGCCGGGACTAGGGTTTACGAGCAGTACTTC.

The chain combines TRBV30 with TRBJ1-5; D is unresolved. From germline, CDR1 is GTSNPN and CDR2 SVGIG (reference sequence). The CDR3 is 14 residues long. Trimming left V 0 bases short and J 7 bases short, with 13 bases between. The CDR3 DNA reads TGTGCCTGGAGTGTACCGGTAGTGAACCAGCCCCAGCATTTT. Its translation: CAWSVPVVNQPQHF.

V and J are TRBV29-1 and TRBJ2-2; D unresolved. The germline V gene encodes CDR1 SQVTM and CDR2 ANQGSEA. The CDR3 has 12 amino acids. V dropped 7 bases and J dropped 5 bases, with 11 bases sitting between them. CDR3 DNA sequence: TGCAGCGGAAGACAATATACCGGGGAGCTGTTTTTT. Translated: CSGRQYTGELFF.

The rearrangement uses TRBV10-3 and TRBJ1-6; 7 nucleotides line up with TRBD1. J gave up 0 bases and V 6 bases, and 5 bases lay outside the gene matches. This CDR3 spans 16 amino acids. The germline V gene encodes CDR1 ENHRY and CDR2 SYGVKD. The CDR3: CAIRGQLSSYNSPLHF. The CDR3 DNA reads TGTGCCATCAGGGGACAGCTGAGCTCCTATAATTCACCCCTCCACTTT.

The chain links TRBV7-9 to TRBJ2-1; 13 bases line up with TRBD2. The CDR3 is made up of 15 amino acids. V was pared by 4 bases and J by 5 bases, with 2 bases of the junction left unmatched. CDR1 and CDR2 (germline): SEHNR, FQNEAQ (reference sequence). The CDR3 nucleotides read TGTGCCAGCAGCTCGGGGACTAGCGGGAACAATGAGCAGTTCTTC. Translating gives CASSSGTSGNNEQFF.

This clone was counted a single time. The chain joins TRBV6-5 to TRBJ2-7; D is perhaps TRBD1 (6 bases). Trimming removed 0 bases from V and 4 bases from J, with 16 bases in between. In germline, CDR1 is MNHEY, CDR2 SVGAGI. The CDR3 sequence is 16 residues long. CDR3 sequence (DNA): TGTGCCAGCAGTTACTCGATGGCAGGGGTTTTATACGAGCAGTACTTC. Its translation is CASSYSMAGVLYEQYF.

J is TRBJ2-1 and V is TRBV19; D gene unclear. The ends were cut back, 3 bases at V and 4 bases at J, with 13 bases in the middle. The germline gives CDR1 LNHDA, CDR2 SQIVND (reference sequence). The CDR3 consists of 15 residues. DNA for the CDR3: TGTGCCAGTAGTATCAGACAAGAAAAGTACAATGAGCAGTTCTTC. It encodes CASSIRQEKYNEQFF. Based on the CDR3 plus reference TRBV19 and TRBJ2-1, the full variable domain is DGGITQSPKYLFRKEGQNVTLSCEQNLNHDAMYWYRQDPGQGLRLIYYSQIVNDFQKGDIAEGYSVSREKKESFPLTVTSAQKNPTAFYLCASSIRQEKYNEQFFGPGTRLTVL.

The chain has TRBV6-5 and TRBJ2-7; 8 bases align to TRBD2. Germline trimming cut 6 bases from V and 2 bases from J; bases unmatched to any gene: 9. Germline lookup yields CDR1 MNHEY and CDR2 SVGAGI. The CDR3 is 15 amino acids. CDR3 protein: CASSDGSGVPYEQYF. CDR3 nucleotide sequence: TGTGCCAGCAGCGATGGTAGCGGGGTTCCCTACGAGCAGTACTTC.

The chain joins TRBV9 to TRBJ1-1, with 7 positions matching TRBD1. Per germline, CDR1 SGDLS and CDR2 YYNGEE. V lost 3 bases to trimming and J lost 2 bases; unmatched junction nucleotides: 4. CDR3 length equals 14 residues. The CDR3 sequence: CASSAGGTNTEAFF. CDR3 coding DNA: TGTGCCAGCAGCGCAGGGGGAACAAACACTGAAGCTTTCTTT.

The J gene is TRBJ2-2, the V gene TRBV7-8; TRBD2 matches 12 bases. There are 18 residues in the CDR3. V shed 0 bases, J shed 3 bases, and the junction held 5 bases outside the gene matches. Germline V gene sequence: CDR1 SGHVS, CDR2 FQNEAQ. CDR3 amino acids: CASSLAASGGAYTGELFF. For the CDR3, the DNA is TGTGCCAGCAGCTTAGCGGCTAGCGGGGGGGCTTACACCGGGGAGCTGTTTTTT.

The genes are TRBV7-9 and TRBJ1-2; D is unresolved. This CDR3 has 12 amino acids. V was clipped by 0 bases and J by 8 bases, with 7 bases between them. Germline CDR1 SEHNR, CDR2 FQNEAQ (reference sequence). CDR3: CASSLAREGYTF. The CDR3 DNA reads as TGTGCCAGCAGCTTAGCAAGGGAGGGCTACACCTTC. The full variable domain, rest sourced from reference TRBV7-9 and TRBJ1-2, is DTGVSQNPRHKITKRGQNVTFRCDPISEHNRLYWYRQTLGQGPEFLTYFQNEAQLEKSRLLSDRFSAERPKGSFSTLEIQRTEQGDSAMYLCASSLAREGYTFGSGTRLTVV.